Each of the 8 T cell receptor beta chains below was sequenced from the same sample in a study of blood T cell repertoires in COVID-19. Here immunoSEQ multiplex PCR was the method, and the copy in TCRdb shows in-frame clones only, minus some. The sample consists of more than 40,000 clones, 85% to 90% of them appearing once. The sample was peripheral blood. The receptors were sampled from a middle-aged man with active COVID-19.

The chain uses TRBV27 and TRBJ2-3; 13 bases are shared with TRBD2. Germline lookup yields CDR1 MNHEY and CDR2 SMNVEV (reference sequence). V shed 4 bases and J 13 bases; nucleotides not matched to a gene: 5. The CDR3 is made up of 13 amino acids. The CDR3 sequence is CASSSSGTSGKYF. The CDR3 DNA sequence: TGTGCCAGCAGTTCTTCCGGGACTAGCGGGAAGTATTTT.

CDR3 nucleotide sequence: TGTGCCAGCAGGTTAGCGGGAGGTCGGGAGACCCAGTACTTC. It yields the protein CASRLAGGRETQYF. V and J are TRBV5-4 and TRBJ2-5; 10 bases are shared with TRBD2. CDR3 length: 14 amino acids. The J segment lost 5 bases and the V segment lost 5 bases, leaving 6 bases of the junction unmatched. The germline V gene has CDR1 SGHNT and CDR2 YYREEE (reference sequence).

V is TRBV13 and J is TRBJ2-7, with 14 nucleotides matching TRBD2. V lost 5 bases and J lost 3; bases outside the gene matches: 3. The germline V gene has CDR1 PRHDT and CDR2 FYEKMQ (reference sequence). The CDR3 loop spans 15 amino acids. CDR3 nucleotide sequence: TGTGCCAGCAGCGCGACTAGCGGGGGGGACTACGAGCAGTACTTC. Translating gives CASSATSGGDYEQYF.

The chain carries TRBV10-2 and TRBJ1-1; 7 nucleotides line up with TRBD1. CDR1 is WSHSY and CDR2 is SAAADI in the germline V gene. Trimming took 3 bases from V and 11 from J; bases not matched to a gene: 12. This CDR3 spans 14 amino acids. DNA of the CDR3: TGCGCCAGCAGTGAAGGAGGGGGCGGGGGGGTGGCTTTCTTT. It specifies CASSEGGGGGVAFF.

V gene TRBV6-1 combines with J gene TRBJ1-2; 10 bases map to TRBD1. CDR3 length equals 15 residues. Germline lookup yields CDR1 MNHNS and CDR2 SASEGT. V lost 2 bases to trimming and J lost 5 bases; unmatched junction nucleotides: 5. As DNA, the CDR3 is TGTGCCAGCAGTGAAAGTAGGACAGGGGGGTATGGCTACACCTTC. It is translated as CASSESRTGGYGYTF.

This chain uses TRBV5-6 with TRBJ1-4, with 8 bases that match TRBD1. V lost 3 bases and J lost 2; bases outside the gene matches: 3. The V gene's germline CDR1 is SGHDT and CDR2 YYEEEE. The CDR3 runs 15 residues. As DNA, the CDR3 is TGTGCCAGCAGCTATGGGACAGGTACTAATGAAAAACTGTTTTTT. Translation: CASSYGTGTNEKLFF. Filled out from reference TRBV5-6 and TRBJ1-4, the complete variable domain reads DAGVTQSPTHLIKTRGQQVTLRCSPKSGHDTVSWYQQALGQGPQFIFQYYEEEERQRGNFPDRFSGHQFPNYSSELNVNALLLGDSALYLCASSYGTGTNEKLFFGSGTQLSVL.

The rearrangement links TRBV24-1 to TRBJ2-2, with 12 bases matching TRBD1. Germline assignment: CDR1 KGHDR and CDR2 SFDVKD. CDR3 length: 18 residues. V lost 4 bases to trimming and J lost 5 bases; unmatched junction nucleotides: 10. The CDR3 reads CATSESPGQGAGTGELFF. The CDR3 DNA sequence: TGTGCCACCAGTGAGAGCCCGGGACAGGGGGCTGGGACCGGGGAGCTGTTTTTT.

The V and J genes are TRBV6-2 or TRBV6-3 and TRBJ2-3, with D possibly being TRBD1 (5 bases). The V end was cut by 0 bases, the J end by 2 bases, with 15 bases between. Germline V gene lookup returns CDR1 MNHEY and CDR2 SVGEGT. This CDR3 is 17 amino acids long. CDR3 in DNA: TGTGCCAGCAGTTACTCGACCTCCAGGGCATACACAGATACGCAGTATTTT. Protein: CASSYSTSRAYTDTQYF.